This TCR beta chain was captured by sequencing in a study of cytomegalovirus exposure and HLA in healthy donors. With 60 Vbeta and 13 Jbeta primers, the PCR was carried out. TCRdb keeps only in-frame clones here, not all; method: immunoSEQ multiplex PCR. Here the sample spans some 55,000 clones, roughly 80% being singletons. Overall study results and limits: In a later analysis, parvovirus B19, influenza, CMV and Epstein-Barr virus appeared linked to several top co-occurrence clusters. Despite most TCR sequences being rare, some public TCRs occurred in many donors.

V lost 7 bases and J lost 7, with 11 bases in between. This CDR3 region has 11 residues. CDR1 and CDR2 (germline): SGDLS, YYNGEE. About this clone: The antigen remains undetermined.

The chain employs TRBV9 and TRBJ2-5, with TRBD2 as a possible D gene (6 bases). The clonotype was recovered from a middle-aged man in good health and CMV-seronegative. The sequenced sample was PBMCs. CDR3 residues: CASGEEGTQYF. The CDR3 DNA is TGTGCCAGCGGGGAGGAAGGGACCCAGTACTTC.